These T cell receptor beta chains were read from a single sample in a study of siplizumab effects on memory and regulatory T cells. Clones were sequenced by immunoSEQ multiplex PCR, and TCRdb holds only the in-frame ones, with some missing. Of more than 95,000 clones detected, over 90% appear once; the ten largest clones hold 0.62%. Source material: Tregs sorted from blood. These receptors were taken from a human donor in good health. Both conserved end residues are part of each CDR3. Fields, in order: clone size, J gene, V gene, D gene, CDR3 DNA, CDR3 protein. A D gene is named only where the DNA matches it firmly. Size is stated for part of the rows, as once, few or many counts, or as a class when the clone is expanded.

.,TRBJ2-2,TRBV9,TRBD2,TGTGCCAGCAGGGGGACTAGCTTCACCGGGGAGCTGTTTTTT,CASRGTSFTGELFF
.,TRBJ1-6,TRBV7-9,TRBD1,TGTGCCAGCAGCCCGGGACAGGGTAGAAAATCACCCCTCCACTTT,CASSPGQGRKSPLHF
.,TRBJ1-6,TRBV6-5,.,TGTGCCAGCAGAGACAGCTCCTATAATTCACCCCTCCACTTT,CASRDSSYNSPLHF
.,TRBJ1-4,TRBV19,TRBD1,TGTGCCAGTAGTAGACAGGGCCTGGTGGAAAAACTGTTTTTT,CASSRQGLVEKLFF
.,TRBJ2-2,TRBV11-2,.,TGTGCCAGCAGCTCGTACACCGGGGAGCTGTTTTTT,CASSSYTGELFF
.,TRBJ2-2,TRBV9,TRBD1,TGTGCCAGCAGCGCCCAGTATAATGACAGGGGGGGAACCGGGGAGCTGTTTTTT,CASSAQYNDRGGTGELFF
.,TRBJ2-3,TRBV6-1,.,TGTGCCAGCAGTGAAGCCCTTCTCCCCTGGGGCACGCAGTATTTT,CASSEALLPWGTQYF
.,TRBJ1-2,TRBV5-1,.,TGCGCCAGCAGCGATCAAGGACGGAAAATCGGGGGCTACACCTTC,CASSDQGRKIGGYTF
.,TRBJ2-7,TRBV7-9,.,TGTGCCAGCAGCTTAGTCCAGACCTACGAGCAGTACTTC,CASSLVQTYEQYF
.,TRBJ1-1,TRBV6-6,.,TGTGCCAGCAGTTCCGCTTGGGGAGGGGGGAACACTGAAGCTTTCTTT,CASSSAWGGGNTEAFF
.,TRBJ2-7,TRBV28,TRBD2,TGTGCCAGCAGTTCCCCGGGGCTAGCGGTTACCTACGAGCAGTACTTC,CASSSPGLAVTYEQYF
.,TRBJ1-5,TRBV9,.,TGTGCCAGCAGCCCGAGGGGCTACAATCAGCCCCAGCATTTT,CASSPRGYNQPQHF
.,TRBJ1-4,TRBV11-3,.,TGTGCCAGCAGCTTAACGAGAAATGAAAAACTGTTTTTT,CASSLTRNEKLFF
once,TRBJ1-1,TRBV19,.,TGTGCCAGTAGTATTCTAGGGGACACTGAAGCTTTCTTT,CASSILGDTEAFF
.,TRBJ1-1,TRBV9,TRBD1,TGTGCCAGCAGCTCAACGGGACAGGGGGTGGGTGAAGCTTTCTTT,CASSSTGQGVGEAFF
.,TRBJ1-1,TRBV7-9,.,TGTGCCAGCAGACCCGGGACGGACACTGAAGCTTTCTTT,CASRPGTDTEAFF
.,TRBJ2-7,TRBV7-9,.,TGTGCCAGCAGCCCATCGGGGACCGTCTCGTACGAGCAGTACTTC,CASSPSGTVSYEQYF
.,TRBJ1-3,TRBV21-1,.,TGTGCCAGCAACTTTATCGGGGTAGATTACAGAAACACCATATATTTT,CASNFIGVDYRNTIYF
once,TRBJ2-7,TRBV11-2,TRBD1,TGTGCCAGCAGTTTCGTATTGACAGGGTCATCCTACGAGCAGTACTTC,CASSFVLTGSSYEQYF
.,TRBJ2-5,TRBV7-2,.,TGTGCCAGCAGCTCCTGGAACCAGTACTTC,CASSSWNQYF
.,TRBJ1-2,TRBV9,.,TGTGCCAGCAGCGTACGAGAGACAGGTTCTAACTATGGCTACACCTTC,CASSVRETGSNYGYTF
.,TRBJ1-2,TRBV28,.,TGTGCCAGCAGTTTATTAACGGGTTTTTATGGCTACACCTTC,CASSLLTGFYGYTF
.,TRBJ2-7,TRBV11-2,.,TGTGCCAGCAGCTTAGTAGCGCCTCCCTACGAGCAGTACTTC,CASSLVAPPYEQYF
.,TRBJ1-2,TRBV2,.,TGTGCCAGCAGGTTGAGACAGACCTATGGCTACACCTTC,CASRLRQTYGYTF
.,TRBJ2-1,TRBV25-1,.,TGTGCCAGCAGTGAGGTCTGGGAGAATGAGCAGTTCTTC,CASSEVWENEQFF
.,TRBJ2-7,TRBV7-3,.,TGTGCCAGCAGCCTCCATGAGAACAGGCGGATCTACGAGCAGTACTTC,CASSLHENRRIYEQYF
.,TRBJ1-3,TRBV7-2,.,TGTGCCAGCAGCTTAGGCAGGCTCTCTGGAAACACCATATATTTT,CASSLGRLSGNTIYF
few,TRBJ1-1,TRBV19,TRBD1,TGTGCCAGTGCCAGGGGGCAAGGGAACACTGAAGCTTTCTTT,CASARGQGNTEAFF
.,TRBJ2-2,TRBV7-2,.,TGTGCCAGCAGCTTATTTACCCAGCGGAACACCGGGGAGCTGTTTTTT,CASSLFTQRNTGELFF
.,TRBJ1-2,TRBV9,.,TGTGCCAGCAGCGTAGGGGGGGTTAACTATGGCTACACCTTC,CASSVGGVNYGYTF
.,TRBJ1-1,TRBV7-9,.,TGTGCCAGCACCTTACGGGGGGGAATTGGAGCTTTCTTT,CASTLRGGIGAFF
.,TRBJ2-2,TRBV18,.,TGTGCCAGCTCACCGATAGCGACCACCGGGGAGCTGTTTTTT,CASSPIATTGELFF
.,TRBJ2-2,TRBV7-3,.,TGTGCCAGCAGCTCGGGACAGAACACCGGGGAGCTGTTTTTT,CASSSGQNTGELFF